This TCR beta chain emerged from a study of CD4 T cells in relation to SARS-CoV-2 and coronaviruses. As for this clone: Its antigen is undetermined.

Assay: immunoSEQ multiplex PCR; the TCRdb copy retains only in-frame clones and omits some. This repertoire shows around 34,000 clones, around 74% found once; its top ten account for over 20%. Germline V CDR1 and CDR2: ENHRY, SYGVKD. This CDR3 has 14 residues. V was shortened by 4 bases and J by 0 bases, with 10 bases between the two germline ends. Input material: memory CD4+ T cells from PBMCs, cultured in vitro. This chain joins TRBV10-3 and TRBJ2-7; no firm D call. This receptor was obtained from an adult with COVID-19. The CDR3 region has the DNA TGTGCCATCAGTGTTCGGAAGAGCTCCTACGAGCAGTACTTC. Protein sequence: CAISVRKSSYEQYF.